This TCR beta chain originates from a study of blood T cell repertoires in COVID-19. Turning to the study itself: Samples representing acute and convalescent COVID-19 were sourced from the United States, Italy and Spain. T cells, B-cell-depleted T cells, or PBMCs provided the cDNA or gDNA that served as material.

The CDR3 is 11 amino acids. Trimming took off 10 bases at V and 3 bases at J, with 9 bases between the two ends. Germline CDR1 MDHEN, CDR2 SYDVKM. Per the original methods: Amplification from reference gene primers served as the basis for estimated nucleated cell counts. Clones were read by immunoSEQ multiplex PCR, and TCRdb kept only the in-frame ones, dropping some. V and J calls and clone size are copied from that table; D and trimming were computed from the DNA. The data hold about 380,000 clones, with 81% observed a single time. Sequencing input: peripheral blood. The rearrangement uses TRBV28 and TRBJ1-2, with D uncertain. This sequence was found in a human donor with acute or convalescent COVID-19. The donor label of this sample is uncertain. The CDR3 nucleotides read TGTGCCACCGAACTCCACTATGGCTACACCTTC. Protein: CATELHYGYTF.